This T cell receptor beta chain was recovered during a study of blood T cell repertoires in COVID-19. Turning to the study itself: Sites in the United States, Italy and Spain provided acute and convalescent COVID-19 samples. Nucleic acid was either cDNA or gDNA, and it came from T cells, B-cell-depleted T cells, or PBMCs.

The germline CDR1 and CDR2 sequences are SGHTA and FQGNSA. The CDR3 runs to 17 residues. The V gene end was trimmed by 5 bases and the J gene end by 7 bases; junction bases not matched to a gene: 14. Study processing details: How many nucleated cells were present was estimated from reference gene primer amplification. Measured with immunoSEQ multiplex PCR; TCRdb has only the in-frame clones, and not every one. That table is the source of V, J and clone size, and D and trimming were worked out from the DNA. This table holds 90,000 or so clones, about 87% found once. The specimen was peripheral blood. This sequence was found in a human donor in a cohort sampled during active COVID-19. This chain connects TRBV7-2 to TRBJ2-3, with 11 positions matching TRBD2. The CDR3 DNA is TGTGCCAGCAGCACGCGAACCGGGACTAGCGGAAGACATACGCAGTATTTT. It specifies CASSTRTGTSGRHTQYF.